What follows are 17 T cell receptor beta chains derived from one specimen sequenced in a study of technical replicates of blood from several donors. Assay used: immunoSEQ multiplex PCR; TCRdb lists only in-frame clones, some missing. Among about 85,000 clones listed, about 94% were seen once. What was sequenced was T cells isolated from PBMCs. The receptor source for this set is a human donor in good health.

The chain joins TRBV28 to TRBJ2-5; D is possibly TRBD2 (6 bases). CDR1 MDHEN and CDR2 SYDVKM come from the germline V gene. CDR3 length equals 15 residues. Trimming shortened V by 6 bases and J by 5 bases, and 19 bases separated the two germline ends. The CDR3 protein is CASRSFGSWMETQYF. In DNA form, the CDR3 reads TGTGCCAGCAGGTCCTTCGGGAGCTGGATGGAGACCCAGTACTTC. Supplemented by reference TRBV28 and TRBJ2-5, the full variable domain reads DVKVTQSSRYLVKRTGEKVFLECVQDMDHENMFWYRQDPGLGLRLIYFSYDVKMKEKGDIPEGYSVSREKKERFSLILESASTNQTSMYLCASRSFGSWMETQYFGPGTRLLVL.

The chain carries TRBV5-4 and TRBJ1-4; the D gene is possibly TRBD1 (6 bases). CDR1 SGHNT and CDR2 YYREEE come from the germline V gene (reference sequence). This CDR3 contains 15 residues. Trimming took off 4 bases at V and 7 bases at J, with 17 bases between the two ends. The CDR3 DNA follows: TGTGCCAGCAGCCTGGGGGGCCCGTCGGGTGAAAAACTGTTTTTT. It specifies CASSLGGPSGEKLFF.

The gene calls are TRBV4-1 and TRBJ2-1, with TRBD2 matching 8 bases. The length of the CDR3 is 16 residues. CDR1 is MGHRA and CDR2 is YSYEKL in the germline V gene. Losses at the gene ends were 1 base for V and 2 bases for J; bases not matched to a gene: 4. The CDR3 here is CASSQGSGVAYNEQFF. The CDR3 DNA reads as TGCGCCAGCAGCCAAGGTAGCGGGGTTGCCTACAATGAGCAGTTCTTC.

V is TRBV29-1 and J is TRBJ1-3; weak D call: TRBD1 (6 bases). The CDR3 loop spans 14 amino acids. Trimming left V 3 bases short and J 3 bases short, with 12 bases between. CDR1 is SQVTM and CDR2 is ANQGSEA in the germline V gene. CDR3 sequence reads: CSVDRGMGGNTIYF. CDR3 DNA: TGCAGCGTTGACAGGGGAATGGGTGGAAACACCATATATTTT.

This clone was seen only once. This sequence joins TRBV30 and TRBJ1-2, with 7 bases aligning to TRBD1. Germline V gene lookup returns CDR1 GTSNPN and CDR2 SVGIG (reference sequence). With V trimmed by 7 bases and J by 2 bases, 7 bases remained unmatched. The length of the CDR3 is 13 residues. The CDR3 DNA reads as TGTGCCTCAATCAGGGGGACCAACTATGGCTACACCTTC. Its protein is CASIRGTNYGYTF.

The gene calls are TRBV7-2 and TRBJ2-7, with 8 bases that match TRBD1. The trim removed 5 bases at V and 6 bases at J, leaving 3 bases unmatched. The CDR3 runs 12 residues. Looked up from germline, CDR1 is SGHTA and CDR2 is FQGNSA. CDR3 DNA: TGTGCCAGCAGCCGTGACAGGGGCGAGCAGTACTTC. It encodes CASSRDRGEQYF. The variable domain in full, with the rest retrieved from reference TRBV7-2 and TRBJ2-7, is GAGVSQSPSNKVTEKGKDVELRCDPISGHTALYWYRQSLGQGLEFLIYFQGNSAPDKSGLPSDRFSAERTGGSVSTLTIQRTQQEDSAVYLCASSRDRGEQYFGPGTRLTVT.

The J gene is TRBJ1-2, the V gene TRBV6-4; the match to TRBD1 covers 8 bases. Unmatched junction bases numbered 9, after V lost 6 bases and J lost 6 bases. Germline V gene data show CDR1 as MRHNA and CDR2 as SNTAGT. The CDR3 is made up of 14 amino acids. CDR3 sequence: CASRALGTGHGYTF. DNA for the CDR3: TGTGCCAGCAGAGCCCTCGGGACAGGCCATGGCTACACCTTC.

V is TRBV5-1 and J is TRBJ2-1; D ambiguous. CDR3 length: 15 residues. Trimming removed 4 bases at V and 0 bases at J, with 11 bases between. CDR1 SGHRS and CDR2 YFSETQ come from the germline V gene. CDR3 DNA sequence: TGCGCCAGCAGCCGGATATACAGCTCCTACAATGAGCAGTTCTTC. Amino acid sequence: CASSRIYSSYNEQFF.

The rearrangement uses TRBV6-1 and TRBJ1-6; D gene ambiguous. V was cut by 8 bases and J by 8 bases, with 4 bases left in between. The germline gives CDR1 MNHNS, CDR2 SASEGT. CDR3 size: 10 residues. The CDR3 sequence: CASSYSPLHF. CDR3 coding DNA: TGTGCCAGCTCGTATTCACCCCTCCACTTT.

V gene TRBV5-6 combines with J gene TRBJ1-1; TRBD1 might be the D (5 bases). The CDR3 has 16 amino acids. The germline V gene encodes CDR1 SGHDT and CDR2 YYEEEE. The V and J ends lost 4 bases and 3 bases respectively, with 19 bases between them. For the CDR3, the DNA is TGTGCCAGCAGCCAAGCAGGGAAAGTTTGGGACACTGAAGCTTTCTTT. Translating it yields CASSQAGKVWDTEAFF.

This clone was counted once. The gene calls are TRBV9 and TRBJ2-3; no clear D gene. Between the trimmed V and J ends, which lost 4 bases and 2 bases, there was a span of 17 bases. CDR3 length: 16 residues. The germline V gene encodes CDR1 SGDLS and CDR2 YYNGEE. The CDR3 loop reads CASSSHMRGNTDTQYF. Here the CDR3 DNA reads TGTGCCAGCAGCTCTCACATGAGAGGTAACACAGATACGCAGTATTTT.

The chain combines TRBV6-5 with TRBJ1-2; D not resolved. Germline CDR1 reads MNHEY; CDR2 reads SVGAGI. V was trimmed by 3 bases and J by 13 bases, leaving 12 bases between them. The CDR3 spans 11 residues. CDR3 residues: CASSYFGSLTF. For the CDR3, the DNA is TGTGCCAGCAGTTATTTTGGTTCACTCACCTTC.

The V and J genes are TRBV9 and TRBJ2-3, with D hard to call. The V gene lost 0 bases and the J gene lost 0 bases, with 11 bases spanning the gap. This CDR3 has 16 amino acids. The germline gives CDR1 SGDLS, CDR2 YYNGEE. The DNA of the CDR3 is TGTGCCAGCAGCGTAGAAGCTAGACCAAGCACAGATACGCAGTATTTT. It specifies CASSVEARPSTDTQYF.

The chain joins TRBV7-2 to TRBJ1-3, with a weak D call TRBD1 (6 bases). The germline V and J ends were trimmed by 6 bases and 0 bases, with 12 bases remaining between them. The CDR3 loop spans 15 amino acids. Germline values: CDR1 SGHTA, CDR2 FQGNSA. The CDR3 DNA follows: TGTGCCAGCAGTCGGGACATCGTCTCTGGAAACACCATATATTTT. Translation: CASSRDIVSGNTIYF.

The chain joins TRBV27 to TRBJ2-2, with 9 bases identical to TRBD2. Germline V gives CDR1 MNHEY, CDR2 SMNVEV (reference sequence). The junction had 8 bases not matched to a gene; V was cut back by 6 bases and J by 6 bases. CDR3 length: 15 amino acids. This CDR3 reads CASRPTSGLPGELFF. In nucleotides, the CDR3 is TGTGCCAGCAGACCCACTAGCGGGCTCCCCGGGGAGCTGTTTTTT.

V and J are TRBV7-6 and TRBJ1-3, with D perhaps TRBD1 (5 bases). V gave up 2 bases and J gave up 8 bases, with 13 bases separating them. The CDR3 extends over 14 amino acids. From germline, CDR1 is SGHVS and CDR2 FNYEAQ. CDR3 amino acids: CASSLQGGVDTIYF. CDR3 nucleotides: TGTGCCAGCAGCTTACAGGGTGGGGTGGACACCATATATTTT.

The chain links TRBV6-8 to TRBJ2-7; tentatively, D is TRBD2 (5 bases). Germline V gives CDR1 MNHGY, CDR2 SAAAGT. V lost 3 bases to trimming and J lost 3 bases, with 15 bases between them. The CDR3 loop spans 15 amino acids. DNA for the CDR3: TGTGCCAGCAGTTATCCGAGGGTTGGGTACTACGAGCAGTACTTC. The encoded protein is CASSYPRVGYYEQYF.